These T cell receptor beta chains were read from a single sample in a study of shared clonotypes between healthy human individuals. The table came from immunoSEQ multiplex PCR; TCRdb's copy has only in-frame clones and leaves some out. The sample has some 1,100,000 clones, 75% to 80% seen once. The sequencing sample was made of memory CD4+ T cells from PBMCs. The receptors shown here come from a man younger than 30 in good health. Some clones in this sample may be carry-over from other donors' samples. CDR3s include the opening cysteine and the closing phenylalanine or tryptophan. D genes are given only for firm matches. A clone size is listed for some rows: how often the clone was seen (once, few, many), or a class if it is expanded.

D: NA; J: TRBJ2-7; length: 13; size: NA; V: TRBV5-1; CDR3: CASSFRTHYEQYF; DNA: TGCGCCAGCAGCTTCCGGACCCACTACGAGCAGTACTTC
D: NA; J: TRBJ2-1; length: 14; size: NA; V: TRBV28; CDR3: CASKGLDYYNEQFF; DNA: TGTGCCAGCAAGGGGCTTGATTACTACAATGAGCAGTTCTTC
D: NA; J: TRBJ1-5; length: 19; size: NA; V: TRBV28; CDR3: CASSLGGPPASYSNQPQHF; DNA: TGTGCCAGCAGTTTAGGCGGGCCCCCCGCAAGTTATAGCAATCAGCCCCAGCATTTT
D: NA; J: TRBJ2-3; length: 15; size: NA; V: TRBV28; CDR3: CASSLLGARADTQYF; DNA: TGTGCCAGCAGTTTACTTGGGGCACGGGCGGATACGCAGTATTTT
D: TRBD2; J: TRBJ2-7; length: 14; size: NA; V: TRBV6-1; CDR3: CASSWTSGSYEQYF; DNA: TGTGCCAGCAGTTGGACTAGCGGGTCCTACGAGCAGTACTTC
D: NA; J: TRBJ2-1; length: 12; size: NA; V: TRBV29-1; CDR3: CSGGVSYNEQFF; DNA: TGCAGCGGCGGTGTTTCCTACAATGAGCAGTTCTTC
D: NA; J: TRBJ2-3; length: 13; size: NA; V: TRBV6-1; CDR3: CASSEGGWDKQYF; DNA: TGTGCCAGCAGTGAAGGGGGCTGGGACAAGCAGTATTTT
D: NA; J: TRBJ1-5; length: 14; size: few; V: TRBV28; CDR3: CASFSPSGNQPQHF; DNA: TGTGCCAGCTTTTCCCCCAGCGGCAATCAGCCCCAGCATTTT
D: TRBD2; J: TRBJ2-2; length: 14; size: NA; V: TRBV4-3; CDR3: CASSWRERTGELFF; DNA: TGCGCCAGCAGCTGGCGGGAGAGGACCGGGGAGCTGTTTTTT
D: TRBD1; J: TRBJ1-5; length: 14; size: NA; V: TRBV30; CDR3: CAWSSGQVNQPQHF; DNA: TGTGCCTGGAGTTCCGGACAGGTTAATCAGCCCCAGCATTTT